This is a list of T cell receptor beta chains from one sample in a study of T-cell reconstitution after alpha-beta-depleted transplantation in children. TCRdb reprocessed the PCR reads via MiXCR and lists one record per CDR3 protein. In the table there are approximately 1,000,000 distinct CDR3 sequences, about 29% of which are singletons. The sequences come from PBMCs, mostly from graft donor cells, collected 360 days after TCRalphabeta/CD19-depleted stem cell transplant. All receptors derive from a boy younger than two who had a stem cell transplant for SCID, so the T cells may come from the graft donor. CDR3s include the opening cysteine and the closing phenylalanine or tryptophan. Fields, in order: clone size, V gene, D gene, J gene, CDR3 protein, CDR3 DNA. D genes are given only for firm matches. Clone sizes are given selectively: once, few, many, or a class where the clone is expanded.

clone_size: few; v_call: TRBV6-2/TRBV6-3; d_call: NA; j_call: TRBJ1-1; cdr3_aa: CASSRTWNTEAFF; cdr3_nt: TGTGCCAGCAGCCGAACATGGAACACTGAAGCTTTCTTT
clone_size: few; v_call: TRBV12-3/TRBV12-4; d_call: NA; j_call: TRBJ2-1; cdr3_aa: CASSWVGKQFF; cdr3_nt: TGTGCCAGCAGCTGGGTCGGTAAGCAGTTCTTC
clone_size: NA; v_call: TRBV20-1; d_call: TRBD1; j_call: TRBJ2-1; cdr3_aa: CSARDPDRGGNEQFF; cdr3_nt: TGCAGTGCTAGAGACCCGGACAGGGGAGGCAATGAGCAGTTCTTC
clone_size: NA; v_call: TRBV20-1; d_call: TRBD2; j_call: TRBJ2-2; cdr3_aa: CSARDPRGLAGGPGELFF; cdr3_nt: TGCAGTGCTAGAGATCCGCGGGGACTAGCGGGGGGGCCCGGGGAGCTGTTTTTT
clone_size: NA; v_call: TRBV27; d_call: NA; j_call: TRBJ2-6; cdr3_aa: CASSFSSWHPKSGANVLTF; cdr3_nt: TGTGCCAGCAGTTTCTCTTCTTGGCACCCCAAATCTGGGGCCAACGTCCTGACTTTC
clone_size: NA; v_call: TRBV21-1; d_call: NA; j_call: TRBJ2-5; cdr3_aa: CASSKPGLARFF; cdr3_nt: TGTGCCAGCAGCAAACCGGGACTAGCGCGATTCTTC
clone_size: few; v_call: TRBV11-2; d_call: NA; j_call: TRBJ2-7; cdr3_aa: CASSYRELLDGQYF; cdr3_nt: TGTGCCAGCAGCTACAGGGAGTTACTGGACGGGCAGTACTTC
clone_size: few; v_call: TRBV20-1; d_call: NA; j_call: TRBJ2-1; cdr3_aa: CSANPLRYNEQFF; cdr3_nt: TGCAGTGCTAACCCCCTGCGGTACAATGAGCAGTTCTTC
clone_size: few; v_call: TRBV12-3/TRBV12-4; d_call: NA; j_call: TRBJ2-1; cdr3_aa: CASREAGVEQFF; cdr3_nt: TGTGCCAGCAGGGAAGCAGGGGTCGAGCAGTTCTTC
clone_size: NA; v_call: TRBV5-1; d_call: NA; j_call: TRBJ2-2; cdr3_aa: CASSLNNAGELFF; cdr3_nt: TGCGCCAGCAGCTTGAATAATGCCGGGGAGCTGTTTTTT
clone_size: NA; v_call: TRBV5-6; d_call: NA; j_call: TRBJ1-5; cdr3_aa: CASSLAIRGENQPQHF; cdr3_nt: TGTGCCAGCAGCTTGGCCATTAGGGGCGAGAATCAGCCCCAGCATTTT
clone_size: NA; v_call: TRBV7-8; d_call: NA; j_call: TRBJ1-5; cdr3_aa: CASSQGPTGIQPQHF; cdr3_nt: TGTGCCAGCAGCCAAGGACCAACAGGGATCCAGCCCCAGCATTTT
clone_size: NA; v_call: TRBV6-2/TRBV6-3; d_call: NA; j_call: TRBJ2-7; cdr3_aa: CASSTVGRYYEQYF; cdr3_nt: TGTGCCAGCAGCACCGTCGGACGGTACTACGAGCAGTACTTC
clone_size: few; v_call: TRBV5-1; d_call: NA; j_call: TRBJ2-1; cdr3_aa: CASGAFQGEQFF; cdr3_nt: TGCGCCAGCGGGGCTTTCCAGGGTGAGCAGTTCTTC
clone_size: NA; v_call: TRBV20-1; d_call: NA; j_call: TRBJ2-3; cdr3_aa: CSASGAGDTQYF; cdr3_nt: TGCAGTGCCTCAGGGGCGGGTGATACGCAGTATTTT
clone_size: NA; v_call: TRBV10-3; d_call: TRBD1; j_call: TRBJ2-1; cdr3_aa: CAISGGTGLNEQFF; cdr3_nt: TGTGCCATCAGTGGGGGGACAGGGTTAAATGAGCAGTTCTTC
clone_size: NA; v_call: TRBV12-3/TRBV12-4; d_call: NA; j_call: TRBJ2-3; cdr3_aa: CASRPTGRYTQYF; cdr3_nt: TGTGCCAGCAGGCCAACAGGGAGGTATACGCAGTATTTT
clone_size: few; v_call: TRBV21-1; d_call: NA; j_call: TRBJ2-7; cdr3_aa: CASSKVDYEQYF; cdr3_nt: TGTGCCAGCAGCAAAGTGGACTACGAGCAGTACTTC
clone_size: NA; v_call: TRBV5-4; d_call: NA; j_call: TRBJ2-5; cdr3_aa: CASSYKYQETQYF; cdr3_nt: TGTGCCAGCAGTTATAAGTACCAAGAGACCCAGTACTTC
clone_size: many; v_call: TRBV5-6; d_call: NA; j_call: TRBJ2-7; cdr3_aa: CASSFRWYQGSEQYF; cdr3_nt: TGTGCCAGCAGCTTTAGGTGGTACCAAGGCAGCGAGCAGTACTTC
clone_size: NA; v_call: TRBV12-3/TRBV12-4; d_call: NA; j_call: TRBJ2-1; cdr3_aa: CASSQWGTYNEQFF; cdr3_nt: TGTGCCAGCAGCCAATGGGGGACCTACAATGAGCAGTTCTTC
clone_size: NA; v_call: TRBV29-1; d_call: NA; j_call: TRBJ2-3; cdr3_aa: CSVPRALQGRTWTDTQYF; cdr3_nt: TGCAGCGTCCCAAGAGCCCTACAGGGTAGGACTTGGACAGATACGCAGTATTTT
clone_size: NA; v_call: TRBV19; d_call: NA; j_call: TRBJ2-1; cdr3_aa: CASSMGYPSANRNEQFF; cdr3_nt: TGTGCCAGTAGTATGGGGTACCCTAGCGCGAATCGGAATGAGCAGTTCTTC
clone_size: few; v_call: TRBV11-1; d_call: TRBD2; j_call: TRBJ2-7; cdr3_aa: CASSQTPGLAGSNYEQYF; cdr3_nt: TGTGCCAGCAGCCAAACCCCGGGACTAGCGGGGTCGAACTACGAGCAGTACTTC
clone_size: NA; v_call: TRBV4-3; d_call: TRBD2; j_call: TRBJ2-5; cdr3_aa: CASSLLAWETQYF; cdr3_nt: TGCGCCAGCAGCCTACTAGCGTGGGAGACCCAGTACTTC
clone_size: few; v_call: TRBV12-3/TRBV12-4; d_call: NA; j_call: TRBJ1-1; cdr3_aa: CASSLAPLNTEAFF; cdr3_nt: TGTGCCAGCAGTTTAGCCCCACTGAACACTGAAGCTTTCTTT
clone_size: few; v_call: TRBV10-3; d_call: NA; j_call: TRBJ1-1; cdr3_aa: CAIQPGRNTEAFF; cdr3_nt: TGTGCCATCCAACCTGGAAGGAACACTGAAGCTTTCTTT
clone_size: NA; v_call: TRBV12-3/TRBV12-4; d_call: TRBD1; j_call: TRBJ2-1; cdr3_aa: CASSPDRGLLVTSSYNEQFF; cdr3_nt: TGTGCCAGCAGCCCAGACAGGGGACTCCTCGTTACCTCCTCCTACAATGAGCAGTTCTTC
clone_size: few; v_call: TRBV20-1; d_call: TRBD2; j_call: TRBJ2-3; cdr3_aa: CSARGRGLAGGDTQYF; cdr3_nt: TGCAGTGCTAGAGGACGGGGACTAGCGGGGGGCGATACGCAGTATTTT
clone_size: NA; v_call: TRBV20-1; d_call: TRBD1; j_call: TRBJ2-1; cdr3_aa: CSAMGLRTGFKFIYNEQFF; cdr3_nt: TGCAGTGCTATGGGTCTTAGGACAGGGTTTAAATTTATTTACAATGAGCAGTTCTTC
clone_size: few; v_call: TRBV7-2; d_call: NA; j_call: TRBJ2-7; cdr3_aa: CASSGIGAQYF; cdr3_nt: TGTGCCAGCAGCGGAATTGGTGCGCAGTACTTC
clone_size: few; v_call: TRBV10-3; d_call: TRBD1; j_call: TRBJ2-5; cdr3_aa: CATHETTGASETQYF; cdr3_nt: TGTGCCACCCACGAAACTACAGGGGCTTCAGAGACCCAGTACTTC
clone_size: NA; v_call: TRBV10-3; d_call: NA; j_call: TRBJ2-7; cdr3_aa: CAISDSRMGPYEQYF; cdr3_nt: TGTGCCATCAGTGATTCTCGAATGGGGCCCTACGAGCAGTACTTC
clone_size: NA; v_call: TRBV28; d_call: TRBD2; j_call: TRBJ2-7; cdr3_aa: CASGSEGGGRYEQYF; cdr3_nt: TGTGCCAGTGGATCTGAGGGCGGGGGGCGATACGAGCAGTACTTC
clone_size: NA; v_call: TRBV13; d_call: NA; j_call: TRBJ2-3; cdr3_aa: CASSLGLTRGQDTQYF; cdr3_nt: TGTGCCAGCAGCTTGGGCCTTACGAGGGGTCAGGATACGCAGTATTTT
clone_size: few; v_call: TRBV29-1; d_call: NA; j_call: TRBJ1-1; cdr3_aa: CSVFGGGLRTEAFF; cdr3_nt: TGCAGCGTTTTCGGCGGGGGGCTGAGGACTGAAGCTTTCTTT
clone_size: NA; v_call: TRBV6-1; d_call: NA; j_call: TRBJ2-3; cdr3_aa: CASRGGGASDTQYF; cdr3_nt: TGTGCCAGCAGGGGAGGGGGCGCGTCAGATACGCAGTATTTT
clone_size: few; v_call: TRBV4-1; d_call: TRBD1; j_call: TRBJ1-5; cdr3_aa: CASSQSGQVSSGNQPQHF; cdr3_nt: TGCGCCAGCAGCCAGTCGGGACAGGTCTCGAGCGGCAATCAGCCCCAGCATTTT
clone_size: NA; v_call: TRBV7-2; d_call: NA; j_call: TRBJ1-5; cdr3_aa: CASSLVGTYNQPQHF; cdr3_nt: TGTGCCAGCAGCTTAGTGGGGACCTACAATCAGCCCCAGCATTTT
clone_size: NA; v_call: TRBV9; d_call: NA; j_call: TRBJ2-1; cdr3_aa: CASSELGSPQFF; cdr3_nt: TGTGCCAGCAGCGAACTCGGGAGTCCTCAGTTCTTC
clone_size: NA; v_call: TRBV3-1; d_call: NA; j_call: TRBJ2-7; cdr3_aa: CASSGRDVYEQYF; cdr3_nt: TGTGCCAGCAGCGGGCGGGACGTCTACGAGCAGTACTTC
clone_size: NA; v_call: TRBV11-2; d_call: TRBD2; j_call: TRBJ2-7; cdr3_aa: CASSLEWGQYSGGPYEQYF; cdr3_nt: TGTGCCAGCAGCTTAGAATGGGGCCAATATAGCGGGGGCCCCTACGAGCAGTACTTC
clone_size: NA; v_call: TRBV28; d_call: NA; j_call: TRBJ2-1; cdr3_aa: CASSGTIWPRGNNEQFF; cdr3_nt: TGTGCCAGCAGTGGTACGATTTGGCCTCGGGGGAACAATGAGCAGTTCTTC
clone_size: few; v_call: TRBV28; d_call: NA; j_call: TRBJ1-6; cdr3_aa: CASSPPGRGNSPLHF; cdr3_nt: TGTGCCAGCAGTCCGCCCGGCAGGGGTAATTCACCCCTCCACTTT
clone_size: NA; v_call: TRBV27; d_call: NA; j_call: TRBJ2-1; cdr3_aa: CASSLEGGRRRNEQFF; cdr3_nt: TGTGCTAGCAGTTTAGAGGGGGGGAGGCGTCGCAATGAGCAGTTCTTC
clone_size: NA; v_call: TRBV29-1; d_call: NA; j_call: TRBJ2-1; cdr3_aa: CSVEEPQVSSYNEQFF; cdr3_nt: TGCAGCGTTGAAGAGCCTCAGGTGAGCTCCTACAATGAGCAGTTCTTC
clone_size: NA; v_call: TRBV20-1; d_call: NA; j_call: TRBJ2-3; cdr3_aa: CSAGKTVKSDTQYF; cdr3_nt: TGCAGTGCTGGGAAGACAGTAAAATCCGATACGCAGTATTTT
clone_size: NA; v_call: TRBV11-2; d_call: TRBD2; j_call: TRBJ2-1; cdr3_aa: CASRRLAGGHSEQFF; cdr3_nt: TGTGCCAGCAGGCGACTAGCGGGGGGGCATAGTGAGCAGTTCTTC
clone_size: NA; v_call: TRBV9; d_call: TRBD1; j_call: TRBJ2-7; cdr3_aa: CASSVGVQGAYEQYF; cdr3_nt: TGTGCCAGCAGCGTAGGGGTACAGGGGGCCTACGAGCAGTACTTC
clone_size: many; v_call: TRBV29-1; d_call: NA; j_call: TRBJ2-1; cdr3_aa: CSVAGNEQFF; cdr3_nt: TGCAGCGTTGCTGGCAATGAGCAGTTCTTC
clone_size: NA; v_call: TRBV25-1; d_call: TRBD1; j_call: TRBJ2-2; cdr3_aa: CASRPGTGDTGELFF; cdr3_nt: TGTGCCAGCAGGCCCGGGACAGGGGACACCGGGGAGCTGTTTTTT
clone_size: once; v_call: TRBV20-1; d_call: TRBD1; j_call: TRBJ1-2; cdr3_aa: CSARAFQGAGYGYTF; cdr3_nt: TGCAGTGCTAGAGCCTTTCAGGGGGCTGGCTATGGCTACACCTTC
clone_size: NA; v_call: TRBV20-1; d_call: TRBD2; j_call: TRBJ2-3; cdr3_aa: CSAARTSGITDTQYF; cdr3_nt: TGCAGTGCCGCCAGGACTAGCGGTATCACAGATACGCAGTATTTT
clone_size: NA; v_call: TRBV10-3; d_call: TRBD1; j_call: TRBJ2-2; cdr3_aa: CAISESLTRDSWELFF; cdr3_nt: TGTGCCATCAGTGAGTCGTTAACGAGGGACAGCTGGGAGCTGTTTTTT
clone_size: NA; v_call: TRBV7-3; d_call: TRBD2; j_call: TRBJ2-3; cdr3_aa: CASSLLGGGGGAADTQYF; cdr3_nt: TGTGCCAGCAGCTTATTGGGCGGTGGCGGGGGGGCCGCAGATACGCAGTATTTT
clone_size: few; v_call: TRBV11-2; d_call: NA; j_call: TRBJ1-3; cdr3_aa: CASSATTGSGNTIYF; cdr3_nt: TGTGCCAGCAGCGCAACCACAGGGTCTGGAAACACCATATATTTT
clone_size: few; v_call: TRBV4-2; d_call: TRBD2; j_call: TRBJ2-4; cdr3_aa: CASSQGIAGGQVIQYF; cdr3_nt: TGTGCCAGCAGCCAGGGAATAGCGGGGGGGCAGGTCATTCAGTACTTC
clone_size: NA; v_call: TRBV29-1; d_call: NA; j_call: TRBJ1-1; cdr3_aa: CSATTVVHTEAFF; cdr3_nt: TGCAGCGCTACGACGGTGGTGCACACTGAAGCTTTCTTT
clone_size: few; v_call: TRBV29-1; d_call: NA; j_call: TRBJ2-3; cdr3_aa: CSVGGIRTDADTQYF; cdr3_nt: TGCAGCGTTGGGGGGATTAGGACTGACGCAGATACGCAGTATTTT
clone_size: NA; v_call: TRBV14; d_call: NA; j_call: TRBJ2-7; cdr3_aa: CASSQIYGEPYEQYF; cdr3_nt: TGTGCCAGCAGCCAAATCTACGGGGAACCCTACGAGCAGTACTTC